The 9 T cell receptor beta chains below all came from one sample that was sequenced in a study of shared clonotypes between healthy human individuals. Method: immunoSEQ multiplex PCR; TCRdb's copy keeps in-frame clones and lacks some. The data hold about 2 million clones, with approximately 94% observed a single time. Cells designated naive CD8 were CD45RO-negative and were positively selected for CCR7, with terminally differentiated effector memory CD45RA+ cells excluded. The sequencing input was naive CD8+ T cells sorted from blood. Every receptor here comes from a man in his late teens or twenties in good health.

To note about this clone: Relative to the germline gene, one junction end is altered; a read error may explain this. The chain combines TRBV5-6 with TRBJ1-2; the D is unclear. The CDR3 sequence is 13 residues long. The germline gives CDR1 SGHDT, CDR2 YYEEEE. CDR3 DNA: TGTGCCAGCAGCTCGGTTGGTGGGAAAGAGAGCGCCTTC. This encodes CASSSVGGKESAF.

The chain employs TRBV27 and TRBJ1-6; D is uncertain. V lost 5 bases and J 0 bases, leaving 14 bases between the germline ends. This CDR3 is 17 amino acids long. Germline loops: CDR1 MNHEY, CDR2 SMNVEV (reference sequence). The CDR3 loop is CASSPNRRSSYNSPLHF. The CDR3 region has the DNA TGTGCCAGCAGTCCCAATAGAAGAAGCTCCTATAATTCACCCCTCCACTTT.

This clone was seen a few times. The chain joins TRBV19 to TRBJ1-1; 7 nucleotides line up with TRBD1. In germline, CDR1 is LNHDA, CDR2 SQIVND (reference sequence). The CDR3 contains 15 residues. V was pared by 2 bases and J by 1 base, with 4 bases of the junction left unmatched. The CDR3 DNA follows: TGTGCCAGTAGTATATCGGACAGGACGAACACTGAAGCTTTCTTT. It specifies CASSISDRTNTEAFF.

The chain recombines TRBV19 with TRBJ1-1; D call uncertain. This CDR3 is built from 18 residues. V was cut by 3 bases and J by 1 base, with 21 bases left in between. Germline values: CDR1 LNHDA, CDR2 SQIVND (reference sequence). CDR3 residues: CASSMGSRWGSWNTEAFF. CDR3 bases: TGTGCCAGTAGTATGGGGTCTCGTTGGGGATCTTGGAACACTGAAGCTTTCTTT.

Comments on this clone: An end of the junction does not agree with germline; a read error may underlie this. This sequence joins TRBV30 and TRBJ1-1; 10 bases are a match to TRBD1. The CDR3 contains 13 residues. CDR1 is GTSNPN, CDR2 SVGIG, per germline (reference sequence). The CDR3 DNA sequence: TGTGCCTGGGGGGGACAGGGGAACACTGAATCTTTCTTT. It translates to CAWGGQGNTESFF.

V usage is TRBV6-5 and J usage is TRBJ1-1; D call uncertain. Germline values: CDR1 MNHEY, CDR2 SVGAGI. V was clipped by 5 bases and J by 7 bases, with 17 bases between them. The CDR3 has 14 residues. This chain's CDR3 is CASSPSEGVVEAFF. The CDR3 DNA sequence: TGTGCCAGCAGTCCCTCTGAAGGAGTGGTTGAAGCTTTCTTT.

V is TRBV7-2 and J is TRBJ2-3, with a weak D call TRBD1 (6 bases). This CDR3 region has 19 residues. Between the trimmed V and J ends, which lost 1 base and 4 bases, there was a span of 24 bases. Germline V lookup: CDR1 SGHTA, CDR2 FQGNSA. The CDR3 DNA sequence: TGTGCCAGCAGCTTAGATAGCACCTATGGGCTTGAGGGGGCAGATACGCAGTATTTT. This encodes CASSLDSTYGLEGADTQYF.

This chain connects TRBV2 to TRBJ2-1, with TRBD1 identical over 7 bases. Germline-derived CDR1 and CDR2 are SNHLY and FYNNEI. The CDR3 is 13 residues long. Losses at the gene ends were 6 bases for V and 2 bases for J; bases not matched to a gene: 1. CDR3 DNA: TGTGCCAGCAGGGACAGGCCCTACAATGAGCAGTTCTTC. Translated, it gives CASRDRPYNEQFF.

The chain employs TRBV19 and TRBJ1-4, with TRBD1 as a possible D gene (6 bases). Germline CDR1 and CDR2: LNHDA and SQIVND (reference sequence). V was cut by 7 bases and J by 6 bases, with 21 bases left in between. The CDR3 length is 16 residues. CDR3 sequence: CASMWTAGIQHEKLFF. The CDR3 nucleotides read TGTGCCAGTATGTGGACAGCCGGTATCCAACATGAAAAACTGTTTTTT.